This entry is about one TCR beta chain. Germline and junction disagree at one end, which may indicate a read error. The sample is drawn from a study of OX40 agonist ivuxolimab in advanced cancers. Study overall: Patients were treated with ivuxolimab, an agonistic anti-OX40 (CD134) antibody. The dose of intravenous ivuxolimab that patients received every 2 weeks ranged from 0.01 to 10 mg/kg.

The repertoire was sequenced with immunoSEQ multiplex PCR; TCRdb's copy has only in-frame clones and lacks some. The table includes over 70,000 clones, around 90% detected once. The CDR3 consists of 11 residues. Germline V gene data show CDR1 as DFQATT and CDR2 as SNEGSKA (reference sequence). This sequence joins TRBV20-1 and TRBJ1-2; weak D call: TRBD1 (5 bases). The sequence derives from an adult with an advanced solid tumor such as melanoma, head and neck, liver or kidney cancer. The material sequenced was CD4+ or CD8+ T cells sorted from blood, taken in a trial of the OX40 agonist ivuxolimab. The CDR3 loop reads CSAREGTTGLF. The CDR3 region has the DNA TGCAGTGCTAGAGAGGGGACGACTGGCCTCTTC.